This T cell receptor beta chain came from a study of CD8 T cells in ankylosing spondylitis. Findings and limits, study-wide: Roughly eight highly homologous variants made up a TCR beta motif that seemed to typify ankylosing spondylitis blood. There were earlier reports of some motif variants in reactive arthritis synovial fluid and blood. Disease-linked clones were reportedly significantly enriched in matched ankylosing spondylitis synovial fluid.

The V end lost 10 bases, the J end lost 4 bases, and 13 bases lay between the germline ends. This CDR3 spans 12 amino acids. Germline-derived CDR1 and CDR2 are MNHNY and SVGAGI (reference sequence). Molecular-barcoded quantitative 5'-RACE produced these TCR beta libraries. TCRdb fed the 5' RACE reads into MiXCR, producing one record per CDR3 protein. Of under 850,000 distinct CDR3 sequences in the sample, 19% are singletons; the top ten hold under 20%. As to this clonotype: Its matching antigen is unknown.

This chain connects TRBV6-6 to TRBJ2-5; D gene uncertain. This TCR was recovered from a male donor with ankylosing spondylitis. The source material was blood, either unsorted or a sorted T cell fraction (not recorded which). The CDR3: CAIRGNGETQYF. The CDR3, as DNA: TGTGCCATCAGAGGAAACGGAGAGACCCAGTACTTC.